Listed below are T cell receptor beta chains from one sample, sequenced in a study of response to subunit inactivated influenza vaccine. TCRdb itself ran the RT-PCR reads through MiXCR, one entry per CDR3 protein. The sample carries about 500,000 distinct CDR3 sequences, approximately 15% recorded once. The starting material was CD4+ T cells sorted from PBMCs, obtained less than 30 months after vaccination. Receptor source: a man between 45 and 75 years old who received an inactivated influenza vaccine. The CDR3 runs from the conserved cysteine through the conserved F or W. A D gene is named only where the DNA matches it firmly. The size of a clone is reported for some rows only, either as once, few or many, or as a class for expanded clones.

clone_size: .
j_call: TRBJ2-5
v_call: TRBV12-3/TRBV12-4
d_call: .
cdr3_aa: CASSFSGAQETQYF
cdr3_nt: TGTGCCAGCAGTTTCTCAGGGGCACAAGAGACCCAGTACTTC

clone_size: few
j_call: TRBJ1-2
v_call: TRBV11-2
d_call: TRBD1
cdr3_aa: CASSPGDRTANYGYTF
cdr3_nt: TGTGCCAGCAGCCCGGGGGACAGGACCGCTAACTATGGCTACACCTTC

clone_size: few
j_call: TRBJ2-7
v_call: TRBV29-1
d_call: TRBD2
cdr3_aa: CSVATSGYSYEQYF
cdr3_nt: TGCAGCGTAGCAACTAGCGGGTACTCCTACGAGCAGTACTTC

clone_size: .
j_call: TRBJ1-4
v_call: TRBV11-2
d_call: .
cdr3_aa: CASSRRLIPVEEKLFF
cdr3_nt: TGTGCCAGCAGTCGGAGGTTGATTCCGGTAGAGGAAAAACTGTTTTTT

clone_size: .
j_call: TRBJ2-7
v_call: TRBV20-1
d_call: TRBD2
cdr3_aa: CSARTLTGTSVTYEQYF
cdr3_nt: TGCAGTGCCCGGACGTTGACCGGGACTAGCGTTACCTACGAGCAGTACTTC

clone_size: .
j_call: TRBJ2-2
v_call: TRBV4-1
d_call: .
cdr3_aa: CASSQLGVTGELFF
cdr3_nt: TGCGCCAGCAGCCAGTTAGGGGTCACCGGGGAGCTGTTTTTT

clone_size: many
j_call: TRBJ1-2
v_call: TRBV10-3
d_call: .
cdr3_aa: CAISLSQLYGYTF
cdr3_nt: TGTGCCATCAGCCTGTCGCAGCTCTATGGCTACACCTTC

clone_size: many
j_call: TRBJ2-1
v_call: TRBV10-3
d_call: .
cdr3_aa: CAISLKGVEQFF
cdr3_nt: TGTGCCATCAGCCTAAAAGGAGTTGAGCAGTTCTTC

clone_size: many
j_call: TRBJ2-2
v_call: TRBV6-5
d_call: .
cdr3_aa: CASSYSGLATSGELFF
cdr3_nt: TGTGCCAGCAGTTACTCGGGGCTAGCCACCTCCGGGGAGCTGTTTTTT

clone_size: .
j_call: TRBJ1-3
v_call: TRBV5-6
d_call: TRBD1
cdr3_aa: CASSPDRTSGNTIYF
cdr3_nt: TGTGCCAGCAGCCCGGACAGGACTTCTGGAAACACCATATATTTT

clone_size: .
j_call: TRBJ2-7
v_call: TRBV5-6
d_call: .
cdr3_aa: CASSVYMEQYF
cdr3_nt: TGTGCCAGCAGCGTATACATGGAGCAGTACTTC

clone_size: .
j_call: TRBJ1-6
v_call: TRBV10-2
d_call: .
cdr3_aa: CASTQGGNSPLHF
cdr3_nt: TGCGCCAGCACCCAGGGAGGTAATTCACCCCTCCACTTT

clone_size: .
j_call: TRBJ1-4
v_call: TRBV7-2
d_call: .
cdr3_aa: CASSVLGAGNEKLFF
cdr3_nt: TGTGCCAGCAGCGTCCTTGGGGCGGGTAATGAAAAACTGTTTTTT

clone_size: .
j_call: TRBJ2-6
v_call: TRBV11-2
d_call: .
cdr3_aa: CASSHSRGTTFGSGANVLTF
cdr3_nt: TGTGCCAGCAGCCATAGCCGGGGTACCACCTTTGGTTCTGGGGCCAACGTCCTGACTTTC

clone_size: few
j_call: TRBJ1-1
v_call: TRBV29-1
d_call: .
cdr3_aa: CSVLQGRNTEAFF
cdr3_nt: TGCAGCGTTTTACAGGGTAGGAACACTGAAGCTTTCTTT

clone_size: few
j_call: TRBJ2-1
v_call: TRBV7-9
d_call: TRBD1
cdr3_aa: CASSSDRGAWNEQFF
cdr3_nt: TGTGCCAGCAGCTCAGACAGGGGGGCGTGGAATGAGCAGTTCTTC

clone_size: .
j_call: TRBJ1-1
v_call: TRBV5-1
d_call: .
cdr3_aa: CASSLGGKDTEAFF
cdr3_nt: TGCGCCAGCAGCTTGGGAGGGAAGGACACTGAAGCTTTCTTT

clone_size: .
j_call: TRBJ2-5
v_call: TRBV23-1
d_call: .
cdr3_aa: CASSQYRRSRSETQYF
cdr3_nt: TGCGCCAGCAGTCAATATCGCAGGAGTCGATCAGAGACCCAGTACTTC

clone_size: few
j_call: TRBJ2-7
v_call: TRBV4-3
d_call: .
cdr3_aa: CASSQDPGRGYEQYF
cdr3_nt: TGCGCCAGCAGCCAAGATCCCGGCAGGGGCTACGAGCAGTACTTC

clone_size: many
j_call: TRBJ2-7
v_call: TRBV4-2
d_call: TRBD1
cdr3_aa: CASSQDVGQGYGEQYF
cdr3_nt: TGTGCCAGCAGCCAAGACGTGGGACAGGGTTATGGCGAGCAGTACTTC

clone_size: .
j_call: TRBJ1-1
v_call: TRBV6-5
d_call: .
cdr3_aa: CASSYTGWGTKAFF
cdr3_nt: TGTGCCAGCAGTTATACGGGTTGGGGAACTAAAGCTTTCTTT

clone_size: once
j_call: TRBJ1-6
v_call: TRBV5-1
d_call: .
cdr3_aa: CASSLVPLNTPGPAPLHF
cdr3_nt: TGCGCCAGCAGCTTGGTGCCCCTAAACACCCCAGGCCCAGCTCCCCTCCACTTT

clone_size: .
j_call: TRBJ2-7
v_call: TRBV3-1
d_call: .
cdr3_aa: CASSQANLPKYF
cdr3_nt: TGTGCCAGCAGCCAAGCTAACTTGCCGAAGTACTTC

clone_size: few
j_call: TRBJ1-2
v_call: TRBV29-1
d_call: .
cdr3_aa: CSVDDRIALWGYTF
cdr3_nt: TGCAGCGTTGATGACAGGATCGCTCTCTGGGGCTACACCTTC

clone_size: few
j_call: TRBJ2-7
v_call: TRBV6-5
d_call: TRBD1
cdr3_aa: CASSYSKRTGAYEQYF
cdr3_nt: TGTGCCAGCAGTTACTCGAAGCGGACAGGGGCCTACGAGCAGTACTTC

clone_size: few
j_call: TRBJ2-1
v_call: TRBV20-1
d_call: TRBD1
cdr3_aa: CSATRTGGEQFF
cdr3_nt: TGCAGTGCCACTAGGACAGGCGGCGAGCAGTTCTTC

clone_size: .
j_call: TRBJ2-3
v_call: TRBV12-3/TRBV12-4
d_call: .
cdr3_aa: CASNHRTDTQYF
cdr3_nt: TGTGCCAGCAACCACCGGACAGATACGCAGTATTTT

clone_size: few
j_call: TRBJ2-5
v_call: TRBV2
d_call: TRBD1
cdr3_aa: CASSAGTVGETQYF
cdr3_nt: TGTGCCAGCAGCGCCGGGACAGTGGGAGAGACCCAGTACTTC

clone_size: .
j_call: TRBJ2-2
v_call: TRBV27
d_call: .
cdr3_aa: CASSLWAGRLNTGELFF
cdr3_nt: TGTGCCAGCAGTTTATGGGCTGGACGGCTCAACACCGGGGAGCTGTTTTTT

clone_size: .
j_call: TRBJ2-2
v_call: TRBV12-3/TRBV12-4
d_call: .
cdr3_aa: CASSVGGGELFF
cdr3_nt: TGTGCCAGCAGCGTAGGTGGCGGGGAGCTGTTTTTT

clone_size: many
j_call: TRBJ2-2
v_call: TRBV9
d_call: TRBD1
cdr3_aa: CASSFNPGDRGTGELFF
cdr3_nt: TGTGCCAGCAGCTTTAACCCCGGCGACAGGGGAACCGGGGAGCTGTTTTTT

clone_size: .
j_call: TRBJ2-3
v_call: TRBV20-1
d_call: TRBD2
cdr3_aa: CSARGLAGASDTQYF
cdr3_nt: TGCAGTGCTAGAGGTCTAGCGGGGGCTTCAGATACGCAGTATTTT

clone_size: .
j_call: TRBJ2-1
v_call: TRBV20-1
d_call: .
cdr3_aa: CSAGVDRGALADEQFF
cdr3_nt: TGCAGTGCCGGTGTGGATAGGGGGGCCCTCGCGGATGAGCAGTTCTTC

clone_size: .
j_call: TRBJ1-2
v_call: TRBV2
d_call: .
cdr3_aa: CASSLDRAGPRGTNYGYTF
cdr3_nt: TGTGCCAGCAGTTTAGATAGGGCAGGCCCGCGCGGGACTAACTATGGCTACACCTTC

clone_size: few
j_call: TRBJ2-1
v_call: TRBV6-1
d_call: .
cdr3_aa: CASSALRANEQFF
cdr3_nt: TGTGCCAGCAGTGCGCTTAGGGCCAATGAGCAGTTCTTC

clone_size: .
j_call: TRBJ1-5
v_call: TRBV28
d_call: .
cdr3_aa: CASSFPPGAVSNQPQHF
cdr3_nt: TGTGCCAGCAGTTTTCCCCCAGGGGCCGTCAGCAATCAGCCCCAGCATTTT

clone_size: few
j_call: TRBJ2-7
v_call: TRBV28
d_call: TRBD1
cdr3_aa: CASSSRDRASSSYEQYF
cdr3_nt: TGTGCCAGCAGTTCCCGGGACAGGGCTTCAAGCTCCTACGAGCAGTACTTC

clone_size: few
j_call: TRBJ2-5
v_call: TRBV19
d_call: TRBD2
cdr3_aa: CASSISVTSGGETQYF
cdr3_nt: TGTGCCAGTAGTATCTCCGTGACTAGCGGTGGGGAGACCCAGTACTTC

clone_size: many
j_call: TRBJ2-5
v_call: TRBV27
d_call: TRBD2
cdr3_aa: CASSLGTSGTKTQYF
cdr3_nt: TGTGCCAGCAGTTTGGGGACTAGCGGGACTAAGACCCAGTACTTC

clone_size: .
j_call: TRBJ2-7
v_call: TRBV4-1
d_call: TRBD2
cdr3_aa: CASSHPAGPISYEQYF
cdr3_nt: TGCGCCAGCAGCCACCCAGCGGGGCCTATCTCCTACGAGCAGTACTTC

clone_size: .
j_call: TRBJ2-7
v_call: TRBV2
d_call: TRBD1
cdr3_aa: CASRMDRALYEQYF
cdr3_nt: TGTGCCAGCAGAATGGACAGGGCGCTGTACGAGCAGTACTTC

clone_size: .
j_call: TRBJ2-5
v_call: TRBV7-3
d_call: .
cdr3_aa: CASSSSPSETQYF
cdr3_nt: TGTGCCAGCAGCTCTAGTCCGTCAGAGACCCAGTACTTC

clone_size: few
j_call: TRBJ2-1
v_call: TRBV4-2
d_call: TRBD2
cdr3_aa: CASSQEMISGGAHEQFF
cdr3_nt: TGTGCCAGCAGCCAAGAGATGATTAGCGGGGGGGCCCATGAGCAGTTCTTC

clone_size: many
j_call: TRBJ1-5
v_call: TRBV6-1
d_call: .
cdr3_aa: CASSELSRGFQPQHF
cdr3_nt: TGTGCCAGCAGTGAATTGTCGAGGGGGTTTCAGCCCCAGCATTTT

clone_size: .
j_call: TRBJ2-1
v_call: TRBV5-1
d_call: .
cdr3_aa: CASSLSPKTSPGEQFF
cdr3_nt: TGCGCCAGCAGCCTAAGCCCAAAAACCAGCCCGGGGGAGCAGTTCTTC

clone_size: .
j_call: TRBJ1-1
v_call: TRBV6-2/TRBV6-3
d_call: TRBD1
cdr3_aa: CASRVAGGTEAFF
cdr3_nt: TGTGCCAGCAGGGTAGCAGGGGGCACTGAAGCTTTCTTT

clone_size: .
j_call: TRBJ2-7
v_call: TRBV30
d_call: .
cdr3_aa: CAWSGDGLGNYEQYF
cdr3_nt: TGTGCCTGGAGTGGAGACGGATTAGGAAACTACGAGCAGTACTTC

clone_size: few
j_call: TRBJ2-1
v_call: TRBV24-1
d_call: TRBD2
cdr3_aa: CATSDLLLSAGQYNEQFF
cdr3_nt: TGTGCCACCAGTGATCTCCTACTCTCAGCGGGGCAGTACAATGAGCAGTTCTTC

clone_size: .
j_call: TRBJ2-1
v_call: TRBV6-5
d_call: TRBD1
cdr3_aa: CASSYSGGFKTGGGNEQFF
cdr3_nt: TGTGCCAGCAGTTACTCGGGCGGATTTAAGACAGGGGGAGGTAATGAGCAGTTCTTC

clone_size: once
j_call: TRBJ1-5
v_call: TRBV12-3/TRBV12-4
d_call: .
cdr3_aa: CASSPSWGVGNQPQHF
cdr3_nt: TGTGCCAGCAGTCCTAGCTGGGGCGTTGGAAATCAGCCCCAGCATTTT

clone_size: .
j_call: TRBJ2-1
v_call: TRBV28
d_call: .
cdr3_aa: CASSITFSYNEQFF
cdr3_nt: TGTGCCAGCAGCATTACTTTCTCCTACAATGAGCAGTTCTTC

clone_size: once
j_call: TRBJ2-3
v_call: TRBV4-1
d_call: .
cdr3_aa: CASSRGRPAADTQYF
cdr3_nt: TGCGCCAGCAGCCGGGGTAGGCCAGCGGCAGATACGCAGTATTTT

clone_size: few
j_call: TRBJ2-5
v_call: TRBV11-2
d_call: .
cdr3_aa: CASSRGELQETQYF
cdr3_nt: TGTGCCAGCAGCAGGGGCGAACTCCAAGAGACCCAGTACTTC

clone_size: few
j_call: TRBJ2-7
v_call: TRBV5-5
d_call: TRBD1
cdr3_aa: CASNLRDRAYEQYF
cdr3_nt: TGTGCCAGCAACCTCCGGGACAGGGCCTACGAGCAGTACTTC